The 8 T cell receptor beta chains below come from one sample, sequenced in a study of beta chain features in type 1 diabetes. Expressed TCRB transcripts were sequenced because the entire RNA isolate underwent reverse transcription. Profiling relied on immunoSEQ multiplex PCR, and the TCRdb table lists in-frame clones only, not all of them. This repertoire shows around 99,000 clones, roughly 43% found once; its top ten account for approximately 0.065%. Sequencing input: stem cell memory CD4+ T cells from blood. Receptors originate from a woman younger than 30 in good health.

The CDR3 is CATNDHRTGSFSYGYTF. The DNA of the CDR3 is TGTGCCACAAACGACCACCGGACAGGGAGTTTTAGCTATGGCTACACCTTC. This chain connects TRBV19 to TRBJ1-2, with 8 positions matching TRBD1. Germline-derived CDR1 and CDR2 are LNHDA and SQIVND (reference sequence). This CDR3 comprises 17 residues. The ends lost 10 bases at V and 4 bases at J; junction bases unmatched: 20.

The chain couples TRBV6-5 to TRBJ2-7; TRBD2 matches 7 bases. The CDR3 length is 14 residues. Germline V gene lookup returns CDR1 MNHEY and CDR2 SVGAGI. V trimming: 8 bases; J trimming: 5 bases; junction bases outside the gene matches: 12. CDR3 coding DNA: TGTGCCAGCGGTTCCAGGCGGGAGTCACACGAGCAGTACTTC. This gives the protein CASGSRRESHEQYF.

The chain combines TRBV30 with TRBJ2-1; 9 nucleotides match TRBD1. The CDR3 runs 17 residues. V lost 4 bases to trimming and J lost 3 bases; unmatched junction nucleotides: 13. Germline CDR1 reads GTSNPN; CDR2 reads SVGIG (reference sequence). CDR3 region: CAWTPFRTGGFYNEQFF. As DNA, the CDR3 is TGTGCCTGGACCCCTTTTCGTACAGGGGGCTTCTACAATGAGCAGTTCTTC.

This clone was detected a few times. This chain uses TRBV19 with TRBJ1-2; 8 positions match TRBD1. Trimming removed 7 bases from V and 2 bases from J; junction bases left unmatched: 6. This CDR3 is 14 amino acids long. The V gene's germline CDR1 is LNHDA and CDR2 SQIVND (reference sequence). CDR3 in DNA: TGTGCCAGTATTCCGGGACAGGTCAACTATGGCTACACCTTC. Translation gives CASIPGQVNYGYTF.

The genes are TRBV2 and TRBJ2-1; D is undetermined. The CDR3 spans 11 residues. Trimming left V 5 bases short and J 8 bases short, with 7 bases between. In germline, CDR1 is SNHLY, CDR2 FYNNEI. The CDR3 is CASSYADEQFF. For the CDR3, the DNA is TGTGCCAGCAGTTACGCGGATGAGCAGTTCTTC. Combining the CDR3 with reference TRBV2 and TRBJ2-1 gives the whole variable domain EPEVTQTPSHQVTQMGQEVILRCVPISNHLYFYWYRQILGQKVEFLVSFYNNEISEKSEIFDDQFSVERPDGSNFTLKIRSTKLEDSAMYFCASSYADEQFFGPGTRLTVL.

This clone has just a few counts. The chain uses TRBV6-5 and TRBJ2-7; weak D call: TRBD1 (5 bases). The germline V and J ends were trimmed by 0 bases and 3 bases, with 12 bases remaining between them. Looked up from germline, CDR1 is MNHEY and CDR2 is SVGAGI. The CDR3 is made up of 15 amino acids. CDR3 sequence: CASSYSKGVFYEQYF. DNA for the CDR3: TGTGCCAGCAGTTACTCGAAAGGGGTATTCTACGAGCAGTACTTC.

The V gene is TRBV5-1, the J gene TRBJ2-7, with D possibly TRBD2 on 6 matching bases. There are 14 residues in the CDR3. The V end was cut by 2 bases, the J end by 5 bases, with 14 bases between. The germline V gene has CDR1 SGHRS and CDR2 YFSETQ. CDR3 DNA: TGCGCCAGCAGCTTCGCCGGGAGAAAGGACGAGCAGTACTTC. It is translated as CASSFAGRKDEQYF.

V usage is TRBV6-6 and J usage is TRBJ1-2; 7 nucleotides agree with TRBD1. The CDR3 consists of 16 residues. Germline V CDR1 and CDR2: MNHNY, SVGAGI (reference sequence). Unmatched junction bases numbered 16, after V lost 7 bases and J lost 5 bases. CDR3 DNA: TGTGCCAGCACCCTCACCCGGGACAGCCTATTGTATGGCTACACCTTC. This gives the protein CASTLTRDSLLYGYTF.